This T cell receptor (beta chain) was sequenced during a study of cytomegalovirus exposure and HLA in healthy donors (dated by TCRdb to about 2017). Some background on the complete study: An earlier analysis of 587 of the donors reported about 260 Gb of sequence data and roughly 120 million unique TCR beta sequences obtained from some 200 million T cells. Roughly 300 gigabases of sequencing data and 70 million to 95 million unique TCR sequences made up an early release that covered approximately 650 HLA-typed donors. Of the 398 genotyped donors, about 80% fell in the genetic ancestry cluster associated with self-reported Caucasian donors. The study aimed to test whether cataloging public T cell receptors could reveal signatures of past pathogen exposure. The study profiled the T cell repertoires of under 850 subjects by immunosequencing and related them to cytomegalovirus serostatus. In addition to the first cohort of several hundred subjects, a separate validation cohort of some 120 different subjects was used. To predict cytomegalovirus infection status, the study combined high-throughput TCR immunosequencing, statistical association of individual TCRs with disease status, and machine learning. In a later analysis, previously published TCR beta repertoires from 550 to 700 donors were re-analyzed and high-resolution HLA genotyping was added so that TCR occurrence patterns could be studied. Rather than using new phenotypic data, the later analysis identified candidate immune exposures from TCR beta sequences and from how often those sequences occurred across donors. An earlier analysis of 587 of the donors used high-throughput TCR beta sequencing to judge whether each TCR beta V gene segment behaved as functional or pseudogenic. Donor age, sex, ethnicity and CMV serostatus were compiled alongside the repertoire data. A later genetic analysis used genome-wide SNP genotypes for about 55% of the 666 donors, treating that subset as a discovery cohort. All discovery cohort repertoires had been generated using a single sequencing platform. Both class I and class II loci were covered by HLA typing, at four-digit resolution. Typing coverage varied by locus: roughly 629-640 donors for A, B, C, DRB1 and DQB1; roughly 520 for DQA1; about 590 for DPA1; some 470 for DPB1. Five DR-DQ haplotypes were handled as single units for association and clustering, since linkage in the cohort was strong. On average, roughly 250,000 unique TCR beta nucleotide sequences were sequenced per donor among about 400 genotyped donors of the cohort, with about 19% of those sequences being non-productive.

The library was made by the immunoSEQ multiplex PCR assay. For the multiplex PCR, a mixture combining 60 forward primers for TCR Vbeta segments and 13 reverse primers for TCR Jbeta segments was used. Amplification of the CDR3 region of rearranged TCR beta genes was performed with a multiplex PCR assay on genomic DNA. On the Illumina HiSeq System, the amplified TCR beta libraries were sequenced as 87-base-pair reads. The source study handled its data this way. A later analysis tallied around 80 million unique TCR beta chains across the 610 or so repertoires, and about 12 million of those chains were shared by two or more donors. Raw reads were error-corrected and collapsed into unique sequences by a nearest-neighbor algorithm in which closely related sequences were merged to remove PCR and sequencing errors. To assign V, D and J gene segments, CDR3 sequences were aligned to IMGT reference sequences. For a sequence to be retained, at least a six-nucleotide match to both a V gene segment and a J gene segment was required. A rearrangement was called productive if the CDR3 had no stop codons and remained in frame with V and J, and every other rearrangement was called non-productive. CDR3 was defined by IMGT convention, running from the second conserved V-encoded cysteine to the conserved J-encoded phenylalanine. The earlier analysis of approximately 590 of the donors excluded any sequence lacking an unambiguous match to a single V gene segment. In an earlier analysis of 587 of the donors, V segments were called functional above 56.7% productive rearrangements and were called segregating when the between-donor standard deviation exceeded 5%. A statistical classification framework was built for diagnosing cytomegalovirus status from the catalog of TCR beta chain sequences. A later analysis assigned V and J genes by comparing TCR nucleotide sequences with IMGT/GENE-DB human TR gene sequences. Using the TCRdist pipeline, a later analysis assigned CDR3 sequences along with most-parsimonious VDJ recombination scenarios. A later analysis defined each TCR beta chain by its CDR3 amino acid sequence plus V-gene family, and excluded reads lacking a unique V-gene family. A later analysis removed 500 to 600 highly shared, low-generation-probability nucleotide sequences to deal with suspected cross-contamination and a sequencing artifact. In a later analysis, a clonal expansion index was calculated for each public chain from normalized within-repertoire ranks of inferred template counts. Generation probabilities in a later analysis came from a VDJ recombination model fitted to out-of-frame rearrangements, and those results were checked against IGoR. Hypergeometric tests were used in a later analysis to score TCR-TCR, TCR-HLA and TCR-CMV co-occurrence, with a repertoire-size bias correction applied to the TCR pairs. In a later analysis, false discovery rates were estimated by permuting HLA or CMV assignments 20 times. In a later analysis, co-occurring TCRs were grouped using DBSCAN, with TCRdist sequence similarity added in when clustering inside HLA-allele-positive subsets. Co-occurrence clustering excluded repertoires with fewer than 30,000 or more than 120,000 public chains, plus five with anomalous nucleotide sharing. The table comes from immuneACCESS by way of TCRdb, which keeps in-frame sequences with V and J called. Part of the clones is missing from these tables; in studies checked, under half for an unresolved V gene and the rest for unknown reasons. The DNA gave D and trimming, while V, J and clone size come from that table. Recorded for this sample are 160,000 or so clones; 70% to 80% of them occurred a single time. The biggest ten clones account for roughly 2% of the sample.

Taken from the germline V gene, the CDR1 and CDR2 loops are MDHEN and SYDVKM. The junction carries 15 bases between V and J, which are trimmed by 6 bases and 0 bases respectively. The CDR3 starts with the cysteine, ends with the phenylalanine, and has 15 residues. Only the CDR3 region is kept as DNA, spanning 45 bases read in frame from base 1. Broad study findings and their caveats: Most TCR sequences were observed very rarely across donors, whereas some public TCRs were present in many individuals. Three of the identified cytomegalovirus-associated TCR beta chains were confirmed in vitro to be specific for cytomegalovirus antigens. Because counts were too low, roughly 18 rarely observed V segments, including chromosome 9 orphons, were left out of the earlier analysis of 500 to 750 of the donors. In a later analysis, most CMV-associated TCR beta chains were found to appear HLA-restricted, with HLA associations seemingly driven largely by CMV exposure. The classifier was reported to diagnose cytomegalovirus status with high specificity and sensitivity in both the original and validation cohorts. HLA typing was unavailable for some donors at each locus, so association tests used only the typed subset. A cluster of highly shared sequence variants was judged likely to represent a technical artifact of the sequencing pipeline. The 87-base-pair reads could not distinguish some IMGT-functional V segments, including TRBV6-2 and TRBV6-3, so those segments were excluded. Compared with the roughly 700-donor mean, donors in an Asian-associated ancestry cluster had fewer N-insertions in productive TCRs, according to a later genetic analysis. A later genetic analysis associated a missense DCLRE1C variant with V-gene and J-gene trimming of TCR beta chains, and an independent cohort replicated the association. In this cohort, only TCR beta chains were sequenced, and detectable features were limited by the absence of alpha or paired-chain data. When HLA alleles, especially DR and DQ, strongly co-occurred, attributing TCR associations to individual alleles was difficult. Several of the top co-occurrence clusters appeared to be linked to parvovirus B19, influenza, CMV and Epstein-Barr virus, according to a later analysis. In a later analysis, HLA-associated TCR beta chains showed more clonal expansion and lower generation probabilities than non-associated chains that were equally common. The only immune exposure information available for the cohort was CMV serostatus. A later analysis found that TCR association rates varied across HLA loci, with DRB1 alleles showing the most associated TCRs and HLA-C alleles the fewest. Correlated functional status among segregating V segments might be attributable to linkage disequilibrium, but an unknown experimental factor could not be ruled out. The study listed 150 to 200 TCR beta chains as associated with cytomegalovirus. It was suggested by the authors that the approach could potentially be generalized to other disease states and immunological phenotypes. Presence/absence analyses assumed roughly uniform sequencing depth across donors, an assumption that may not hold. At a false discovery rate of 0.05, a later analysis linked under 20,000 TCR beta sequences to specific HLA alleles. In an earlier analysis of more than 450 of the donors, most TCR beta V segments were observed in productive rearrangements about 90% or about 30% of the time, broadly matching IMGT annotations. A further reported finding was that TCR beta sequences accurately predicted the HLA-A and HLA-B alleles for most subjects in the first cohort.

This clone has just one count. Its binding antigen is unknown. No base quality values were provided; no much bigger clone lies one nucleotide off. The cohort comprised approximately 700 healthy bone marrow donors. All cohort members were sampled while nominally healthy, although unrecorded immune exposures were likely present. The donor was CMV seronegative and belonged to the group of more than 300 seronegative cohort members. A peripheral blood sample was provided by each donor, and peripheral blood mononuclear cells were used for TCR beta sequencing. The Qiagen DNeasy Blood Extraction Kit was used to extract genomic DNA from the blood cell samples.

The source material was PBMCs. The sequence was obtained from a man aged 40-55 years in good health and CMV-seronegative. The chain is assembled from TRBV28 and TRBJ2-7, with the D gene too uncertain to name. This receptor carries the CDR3 CASSLDAFSSYEQYF. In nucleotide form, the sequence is TGTGCCAGCAGCCTTGATGCCTTCAGCTCCTACGAGCAGTACTTC.